This T cell receptor (beta chain) was recovered during a study of shared clonotypes between healthy human individuals. Whole-study results and caveats: Non-shared clonotypes displayed generation probabilities falling below those of clonotypes present in all four donors.

The authors loaded 200 ng DNA, around 30,000 T cell genomes, into sorted-subset replicate PCRs. The authors' processing: Owing to the provision of junction-only sequences devoid of quality scores by immunoSEQ, filtering differed. Here immunoSEQ multiplex PCR was the method, and the copy in TCRdb shows in-frame clones only, minus some. V and J calls and clone size are given by that table; D and trimming were obtained from the DNA. Among more than 2 million clones listed, 90% to 96% were seen once. J was trimmed by 7 bases and V by 4 bases; bases with no gene match: 7. CDR1 ENHRY and CDR2 SYGVKD come from the germline V gene. The CDR3 totals 14 residues. None of the donors, who were healthy HIV-negative adults, had recently had acute infections or vaccinations. A remark on this clone: Its antigen is not known.

This chain connects TRBV10-3 to TRBJ1-5, with 7 bases lining up with TRBD1. The material sequenced was naive CD4+ T cells sorted from blood. The subset here: CD45RA+ positively selected. The receptor's source is a man between 18 and 29 years old in good health. DNA of the CDR3: TGTGCCATCAGTGCGGGACAGATCGGCCAGCCCCAGCATTTT. Amino acid sequence: CAISAGQIGQPQHF.